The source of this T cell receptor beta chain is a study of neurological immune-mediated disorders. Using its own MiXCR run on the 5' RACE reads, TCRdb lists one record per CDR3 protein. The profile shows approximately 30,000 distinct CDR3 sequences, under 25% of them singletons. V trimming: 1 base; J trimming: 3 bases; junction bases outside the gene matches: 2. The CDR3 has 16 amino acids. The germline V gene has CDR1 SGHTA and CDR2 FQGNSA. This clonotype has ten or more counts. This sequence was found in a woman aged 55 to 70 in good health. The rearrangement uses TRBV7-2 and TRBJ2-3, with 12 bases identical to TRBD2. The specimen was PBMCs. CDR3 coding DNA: TGTGCCAGCAGCTTAGATCTAGCGGGAGGGACAGATACGCAGTATTTT. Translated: CASSLDLAGGTDTQYF.